This T cell receptor beta chain originates from a study of cytomegalovirus exposure and HLA in healthy donors. Background on the study: As released early, the data held around 80 million unique TCRs from HLA-typed donors. The study's findings and limits: Across all donors, roughly uniform sequencing depth was an assumption of the presence/absence analyses. Reports credit the classifier with highly specific, highly sensitive diagnosis of cytomegalovirus status.

In the case of this clone: Its target is unknown.

The V and J ends lost 3 bases and 1 base, in that order; junction bases with no gene match: 0. CDR1 and CDR2 from the germline V gene are KGHSH and LQKENI. The CDR3 is 15 amino acids. In the PCR, 60 Vbeta and 13 Jbeta primers were used. Sequencing used immunoSEQ multiplex PCR; TCRdb keeps in-frame clones, though not all of them. The top ten clones hold roughly 2.1% of a sample with 210,000 or so clones, 70% to 80% of them seen once. Sequencing was performed on PBMCs. The gene calls are TRBV18 and TRBJ2-3; 11 bases agree with TRBD2. The receptor comes from a woman under 40 in good health and CMV-seropositive. CDR3 nucleotide sequence: TGTGCCAGCTCACCGGGACTAGCGGGCACAGATACGCAGTATTTT. Its protein is CASSPGLAGTDTQYF.